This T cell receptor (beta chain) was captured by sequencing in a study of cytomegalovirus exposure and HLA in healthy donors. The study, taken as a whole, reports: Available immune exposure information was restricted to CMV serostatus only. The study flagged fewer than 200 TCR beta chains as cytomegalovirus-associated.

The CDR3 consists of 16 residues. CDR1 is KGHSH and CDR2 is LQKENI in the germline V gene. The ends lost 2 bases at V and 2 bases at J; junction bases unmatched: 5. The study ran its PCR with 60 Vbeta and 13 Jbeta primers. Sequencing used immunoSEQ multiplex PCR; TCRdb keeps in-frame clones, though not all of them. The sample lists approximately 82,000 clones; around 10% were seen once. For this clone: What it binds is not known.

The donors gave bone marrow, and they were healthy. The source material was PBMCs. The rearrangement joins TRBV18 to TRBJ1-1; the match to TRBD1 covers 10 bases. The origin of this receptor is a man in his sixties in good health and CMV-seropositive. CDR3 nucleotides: TGTGCCAGCTCACCATCCGGGACAGGGGCCAACACTGAAGCTTTCTTT. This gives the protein CASSPSGTGANTEAFF.